This entry features one TCR beta chain sequence. This specimen belongs to a study of blood T cell repertoires in COVID-19. Study summary: T cells, B-cell-depleted T cells, or PBMCs provided the cDNA or gDNA that served as material.

Authors' processing steps: How many nucleated cells were present was estimated from reference gene primer amplification. The protocol was immunoSEQ multiplex PCR, while the TCRdb copy is restricted to in-frame clones and leaves out a portion. The DNA was the basis for D and trimming; V, J and clone size are from that table. The table lists 130,000 to 150,000 clones, just under 80% of them singletons. Looked up from germline, CDR1 is SGHNT and CDR2 is YYREEE (reference sequence). V was cut by 0 bases and J by 11 bases, with 11 bases left in between. CDR3 size: 13 residues. Source material: peripheral blood. This receptor was identified in a woman aged 55-75 years with acute or convalescent COVID-19. The chain uses TRBV5-4 and TRBJ2-2; D possibly corresponds to TRBD2 (5 bases). CDR3 bases: TGTGCCAGCAGCTTGGAACTAGTAAGCGAGCTGTTTTTT. Residues: CASSLELVSELFF.